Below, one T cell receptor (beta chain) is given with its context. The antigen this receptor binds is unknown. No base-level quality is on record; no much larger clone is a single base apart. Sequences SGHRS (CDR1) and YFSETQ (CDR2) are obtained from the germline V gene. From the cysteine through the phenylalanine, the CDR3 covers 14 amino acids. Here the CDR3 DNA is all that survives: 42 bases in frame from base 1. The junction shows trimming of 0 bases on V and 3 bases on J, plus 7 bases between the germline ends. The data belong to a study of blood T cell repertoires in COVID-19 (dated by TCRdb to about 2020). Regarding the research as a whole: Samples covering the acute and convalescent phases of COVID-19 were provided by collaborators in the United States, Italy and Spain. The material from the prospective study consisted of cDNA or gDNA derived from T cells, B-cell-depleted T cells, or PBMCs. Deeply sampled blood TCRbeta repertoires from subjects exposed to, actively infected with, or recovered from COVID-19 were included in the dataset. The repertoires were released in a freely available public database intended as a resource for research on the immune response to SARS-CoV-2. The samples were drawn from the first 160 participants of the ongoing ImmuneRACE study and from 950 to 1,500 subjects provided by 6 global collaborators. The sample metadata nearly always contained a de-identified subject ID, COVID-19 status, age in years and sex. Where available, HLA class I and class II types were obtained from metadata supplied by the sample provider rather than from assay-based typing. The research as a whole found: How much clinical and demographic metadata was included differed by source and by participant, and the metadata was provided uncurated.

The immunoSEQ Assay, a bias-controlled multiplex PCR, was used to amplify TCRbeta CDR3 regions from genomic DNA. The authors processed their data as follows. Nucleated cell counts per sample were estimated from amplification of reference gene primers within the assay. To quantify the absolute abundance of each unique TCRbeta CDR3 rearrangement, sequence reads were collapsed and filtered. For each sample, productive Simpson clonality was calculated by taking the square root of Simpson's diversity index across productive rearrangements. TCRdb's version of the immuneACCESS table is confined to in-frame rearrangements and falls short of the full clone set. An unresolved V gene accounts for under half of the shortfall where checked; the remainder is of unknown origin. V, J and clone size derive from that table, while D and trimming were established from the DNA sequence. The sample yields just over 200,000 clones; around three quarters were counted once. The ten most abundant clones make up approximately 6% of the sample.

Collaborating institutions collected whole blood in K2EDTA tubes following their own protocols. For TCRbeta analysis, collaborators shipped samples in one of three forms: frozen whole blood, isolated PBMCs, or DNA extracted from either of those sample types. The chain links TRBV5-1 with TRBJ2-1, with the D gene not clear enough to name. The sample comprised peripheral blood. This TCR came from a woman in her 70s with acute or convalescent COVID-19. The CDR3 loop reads CASSLVTFYNEQFF. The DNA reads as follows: TGCGCCAGCAGCTTGGTGACTTTCTACAATGAGCAGTTCTTC.